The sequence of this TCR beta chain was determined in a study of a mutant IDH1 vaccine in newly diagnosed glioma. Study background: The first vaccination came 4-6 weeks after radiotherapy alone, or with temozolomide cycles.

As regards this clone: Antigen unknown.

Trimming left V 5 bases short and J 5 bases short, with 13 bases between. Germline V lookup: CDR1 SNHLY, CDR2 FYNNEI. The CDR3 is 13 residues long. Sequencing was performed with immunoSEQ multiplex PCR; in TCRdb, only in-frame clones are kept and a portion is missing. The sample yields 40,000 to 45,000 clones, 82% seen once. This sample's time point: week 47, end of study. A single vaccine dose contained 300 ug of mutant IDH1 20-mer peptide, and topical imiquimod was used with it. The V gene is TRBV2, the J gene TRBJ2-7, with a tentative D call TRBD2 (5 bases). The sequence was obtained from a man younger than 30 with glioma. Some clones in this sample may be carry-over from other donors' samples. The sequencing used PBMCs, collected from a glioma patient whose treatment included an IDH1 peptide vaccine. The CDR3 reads CASSTVSGNEQYF. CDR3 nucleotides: TGTGCCAGCAGTACAGTGTCCGGGAACGAGCAGTACTTC.